The rows below give T cell receptor beta chains drawn from one sample of a study of human T cells and chemical hapten exposure. TCRdb called the RACE reads again in MiXCR, with one record for every CDR3 protein. The sample yields roughly 150,000 distinct CDR3 sequences, around a quarter seen once. Sample: whole blood, taken in connection with sensitization to the hapten diphenylcyclopropenone (DPC). All receptors come from a woman aged 18-29 years with alopecia areata. Some clones in this sample may be carry-over from other donors' samples. Each CDR3 is given without its conserved first and last residue.

V: TRBV20-1
J: TRBJ1-2
CDR3: SASPGGTYGYT

V: TRBV18
J: TRBJ2-7
CDR3: ASSPHKSFYEQY

V: TRBV28
J: TRBJ2-1
CDR3: ASGFRTSSYNEQF

V: TRBV12-2
J: TRBJ2-7
CDR3: ASRSTSGAYEQY

V: TRBV29-1
J: TRBJ2-1
CDR3: SVVVGGIYNEQF

V: TRBV20-1
J: TRBJ2-7
CDR3: SASYSSGRERGEQY

V: TRBV4-1
J: TRBJ1-2
CDR3: ASSQVPGDYGYT

V: TRBV7-2
J: TRBJ1-2
CDR3: ASSSQIGGSVGVYGYT

V: TRBV7-3
J: TRBJ2-7
CDR3: ASSATLYSEQY

V: TRBV7-8
J: TRBJ2-1
CDR3: ASSLPGLAGGDEQF

V: TRBV12-3/TRBV12-4
J: TRBJ2-7
CDR3: ASSVTAYYEQY

V: TRBV20-1
J: TRBJ2-3
CDR3: SGASIALDTQY

V: TRBV2
J: TRBJ2-2
CDR3: ASGKTGDGELF

V: TRBV7-2
J: TRBJ2-5
CDR3: ASSLWATSQKTQY

V: TRBV10-3
J: TRBJ2-7
CDR3: AISDPGLVYEQY

V: TRBV9
J: TRBJ2-1
CDR3: ASSVGASGGSFQF

V: TRBV27
J: TRBJ2-7
CDR3: ASSSSATSGRVYEQY

V: TRBV4-3
J: TRBJ2-1
CDR3: ASSQDWGMREQF

V: TRBV15
J: TRBJ2-1
CDR3: ATSQDSPYEF

V: TRBV4-2
J: TRBJ2-1
CDR3: ASRWENSAEQF

V: TRBV25-1
J: TRBJ2-7
CDR3: ASSARGQTYEQY

V: TRBV12-3/TRBV12-4
J: TRBJ1-3
CDR3: ASRGTSGNTIY

V: TRBV5-1
J: TRBJ1-2
CDR3: ASSLEGQAAGYT

V: TRBV9
J: TRBJ2-3
CDR3: ASSFKGSGGLRDTQY

V: TRBV20-1
J: TRBJ2-1
CDR3: SARESQGPPRYNEQF

V: TRBV29-1
J: TRBJ1-1
CDR3: SGATGMSTEAF

V: TRBV4-3
J: TRBJ1-1
CDR3: ASSQVAANTEAF

V: TRBV5-1
J: TRBJ2-2
CDR3: ASSYRVDTGELF

V: TRBV5-6
J: TRBJ1-4
CDR3: ASSSPGLGEKLF

V: TRBV2
J: TRBJ2-7
CDR3: ASSEALQGTYEQY

V: TRBV6-2/TRBV6-3
J: TRBJ1-1
CDR3: ASRFGSEAF

V: TRBV4-3
J: TRBJ2-3
CDR3: ASSQAGVSTDTQY

V: TRBV18
J: TRBJ1-5
CDR3: ASSPPIDRGNQPQH

V: TRBV2
J: TRBJ2-3
CDR3: ASSRDRRDTQY

V: TRBV9
J: TRBJ1-1
CDR3: ASSPGKNTEAF

V: TRBV11-2
J: TRBJ2-1
CDR3: ASSPRRQGGNEQF

V: TRBV14
J: TRBJ1-1
CDR3: ASSQVRSILQAF

V: TRBV9
J: TRBJ1-2
CDR3: ASSVDEGSYGYT

V: TRBV6-2/TRBV6-3
J: TRBJ2-3
CDR3: ASSWLSGDTQY

V: TRBV5-1
J: TRBJ2-7
CDR3: ASATSFSYEQY

V: TRBV25-1
J: TRBJ2-5
CDR3: ASSAPSLETQY

V: TRBV10-3
J: TRBJ2-7
CDR3: AIRPGTGPGEQY

V: TRBV4-1
J: TRBJ2-1
CDR3: ASSERDEQF

V: TRBV10-3
J: TRBJ2-1
CDR3: AISVGPPNEQF

V: TRBV9
J: TRBJ2-5
CDR3: ASSVGNQYGTQY

V: TRBV7-9
J: TRBJ1-5
CDR3: ASSLGWDGNQPQH

V: TRBV4-1
J: TRBJ1-1
CDR3: ASSQGRGGGTEAF

V: TRBV6-2/TRBV6-3
J: TRBJ2-5
CDR3: ASSFREFQETQY

V: TRBV12-3/TRBV12-4
J: TRBJ2-7
CDR3: ASSHGQGYEQY

V: TRBV15
J: TRBJ2-1
CDR3: ATSRGGYHNEQF

V: TRBV4-1
J: TRBJ1-1
CDR3: ASSQAATAQGKAF

V: TRBV29-1
J: TRBJ1-1
CDR3: SVWDRGPNTEAF